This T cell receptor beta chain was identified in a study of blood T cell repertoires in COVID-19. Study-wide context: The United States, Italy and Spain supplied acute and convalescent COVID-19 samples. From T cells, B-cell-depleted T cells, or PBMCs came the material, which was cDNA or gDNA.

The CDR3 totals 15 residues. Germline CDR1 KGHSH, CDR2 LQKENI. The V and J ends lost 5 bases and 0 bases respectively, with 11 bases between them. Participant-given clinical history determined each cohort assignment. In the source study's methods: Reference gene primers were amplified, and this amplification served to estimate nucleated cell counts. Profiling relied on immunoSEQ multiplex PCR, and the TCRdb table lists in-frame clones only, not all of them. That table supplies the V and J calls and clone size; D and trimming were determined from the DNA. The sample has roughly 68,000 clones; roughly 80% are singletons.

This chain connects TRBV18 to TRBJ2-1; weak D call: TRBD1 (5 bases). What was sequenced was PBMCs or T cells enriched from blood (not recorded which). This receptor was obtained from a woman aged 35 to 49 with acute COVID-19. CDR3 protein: CASSFRQGSYNEQFF. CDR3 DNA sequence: TGTGCCAGCTCATTTCGCCAGGGCTCCTACAATGAGCAGTTCTTC.